Presented here are 27 T cell receptor beta chains from one specimen sequenced in a study of graft-versus-host responses after intestinal transplantation. The assay was immunoSEQ multiplex PCR, and TCRdb's table has in-frame clones only and misses some. The sample carries just under 55,000 clones, about 90% recorded once. Here the sequenced sample was PBMCs, taken approximately 660 days after intestinal transplant. These receptor sequences come from a human patient who received an intestinal transplant, so some T cells may come from the graft donor.

The CDR3 here is CASSDRDSPLHF. The CDR3 nucleotides are TGTGCCAGTTCAGACAGGGATTCACCCCTCCACTTT. The chain recombines TRBV25-1 with TRBJ1-6, with 7 bases aligning to TRBD1. There are 12 residues in the CDR3. Germline assignment: CDR1 MGHDK and CDR2 SYGVNS. Losses at the gene ends were 9 bases for V and 8 bases for J; bases not matched to a gene: 4.

V and J are TRBV25-1 and TRBJ2-7, with TRBD1 matching 9 bases. V was clipped by 6 bases and J by 6 bases; unmatched bases: 6. The CDR3 totals 13 residues. Germline CDR1 reads MGHDK; CDR2 reads SYGVNS. CDR3 nucleotide sequence: TGTGCCAGCAGGGCGGTGGACAGGGGCGAGCAGTACTTC. This translates into CASRAVDRGEQYF.

The chain joins TRBV6-1 to TRBJ2-5; the D gene is possibly TRBD2 (5 bases). V dropped 11 bases and J dropped 1 base, with 11 bases sitting between them. Germline CDR1 MNHNS, CDR2 SASEGT. CDR3 length: 12 amino acids. The CDR3 region has the DNA TGTGCCGCCATGCGGGTCCAAGAGACCCAGTACTTC. Protein sequence: CAAMRVQETQYF.

V is TRBV7-8 and J is TRBJ2-7; the D call may be TRBD1 or TRBD2 (5 bases each). CDR1 and CDR2 from the germline V gene are SGHVS and FQNEAQ. Trimming removed 4 bases at V and 2 bases at J, with 15 bases between. This CDR3 is built from 15 residues. The CDR3 here is CASSSSGTGTYEQYF. CDR3 sequence (DNA): TGTGCCAGCAGCTCCTCCGGGACCGGTACCTACGAGCAGTACTTC.

This sequence joins TRBV13 and TRBJ2-1, with TRBD1 as a possible D gene (6 bases). V was shortened by 5 bases and J by 0 bases, with 11 bases between the two germline ends. The length of the CDR3 is 15 residues. Germline CDR1 reads PRHDT; CDR2 reads FYEKMQ (reference sequence). The CDR3 region is CASSPDSSSYNEQFF. CDR3 sequence (DNA): TGTGCCAGCAGCCCGGACAGCAGCTCCTACAATGAGCAGTTCTTC.

This CDR3 is CASAPTSGDSGETQYF. The CDR3 region has the DNA TGCGCCAGCGCACCGACTAGCGGGGACTCGGGGGAGACCCAGTACTTC. V and J are TRBV4-1 and TRBJ2-5; 11 bases map to TRBD2. The CDR3 consists of 16 residues. J lost 5 bases, V lost 8 bases, and 13 bases had no gene match. The V gene's germline CDR1 is MGHRA and CDR2 YSYEKL.

The chain is built from TRBV27 and TRBJ2-5; either TRBD1 or TRBD2 may supply D (5 bases each). The V end lost 5 bases, the J end lost 3 bases, and 19 bases lay between the germline ends. From germline, CDR1 is MNHEY and CDR2 SMNVEV (reference sequence). This CDR3 is 16 amino acids long. DNA for the CDR3: TGTGCCAGCAGTCCGCTGGGGCTCGGGGAAAAAGAGACCCAGTACTTC. Its translation is CASSPLGLGEKETQYF.

The chain recombines TRBV5-1 with TRBJ1-1; the match to TRBD1 covers 9 bases. The junction had 8 bases not matched to a gene; V was cut back by 3 bases and J by 5 bases. Germline-derived CDR1 and CDR2 are SGHRS and YFSETQ. The CDR3 extends over 15 amino acids. CDR3 nucleotides: TGCGCCAGCAGCTCCACAGGGGGCTGGGGAACTGAAGCTTTCTTT. Translated, it gives CASSSTGGWGTEAFF.

V usage is TRBV14 and J usage is TRBJ2-2, with D hard to call. The CDR3 has 12 residues. Per germline, CDR1 SGHDN and CDR2 FVKESK. Deletions cut 3 bases from V and 4 bases from J, with 3 bases between. The CDR3 bases are TGTGCCAGCAGCCACACCACCGGGGAGCTGTTTTTT. The encoded protein is CASSHTTGELFF.

This clone appeared a single time. The rearrangement uses TRBV27 and TRBJ1-2, with no clear D. V gave up 4 bases and J gave up 3 bases, with 15 bases separating them. This CDR3 comprises 15 residues. Germline V lookup: CDR1 MNHEY, CDR2 SMNVEV (reference sequence). CDR3 loop: CASSSPAQNYYGYTF. DNA of the CDR3: TGTGCCAGCAGTTCACCAGCCCAGAACTACTATGGCTACACCTTC.

The rearrangement links TRBV7-3 to TRBJ1-3, with D possibly being TRBD1 (5 bases). Trimming pared 8 bases from V and 0 bases from J, leaving 11 bases between. Germline V lookup: CDR1 SGHTA, CDR2 FQGTGA. The CDR3 covers 14 residues. CDR3 loop: CASRDGTSGNTIYF. CDR3 bases: TGTGCCAGCCGGGACGGAACCTCTGGAAACACCATATATTTT.

J is TRBJ1-2 and V is TRBV6-1; D possibly corresponds to TRBD1 (6 bases). Trimming took 7 bases from V and 4 from J, leaving 13 bases between them. CDR3 length: 13 amino acids. Germline V lookup: CDR1 MNHNS, CDR2 SASEGT. The CDR3 DNA follows: TGTGCCAGCACCCTACAGGGATCCTATGGCTACACCTTC. Translation gives CASTLQGSYGYTF.

The chain joins TRBV2 to TRBJ2-7, with a possible D match to TRBD1 (6 bases). V lost 2 bases and J 3 bases, leaving 14 bases between the germline ends. The V gene's germline CDR1 is SNHLY and CDR2 FYNNEI. This CDR3 region has 15 residues. CDR3 in amino acids: CASSERRDTRYEQYF. In DNA form, the CDR3 reads TGTGCCAGCAGTGAACGACGGGACACCCGCTACGAGCAGTACTTC.

Comment on this clone: No conserved phenylalanine or tryptophan is present at the end of the CDR3, so a read error is the likely explanation. Because the CDR3's place on the DNA is in doubt, the DNA is left out and the CDR3 is given as listed by TCRdb. The chain uses TRBV6-1 and TRBJ2-7; the table's TRBD1 call for D was not verified on the DNA. The germline gives CDR1 MNHNS, CDR2 SASEGT. From its first to its last residue, the CDR3 has 13 amino acids. CDR3 sequence: CASSERSGDRGYI.

The V and J genes are TRBV6-5 and TRBJ1-4; D remains unclear. CDR3 length equals 16 residues. In germline, CDR1 is MNHEY, CDR2 SVGAGI. V was shortened by 2 bases and J by 0 bases, with 10 bases between the two germline ends. The CDR3 sequence is CASSYRGLATNEKLFF. The CDR3 DNA reads as TGTGCCAGCAGTTACAGAGGGCTTGCAACTAATGAAAAACTGTTTTTT.

This chain uses TRBV30 with TRBJ1-2; perhaps TRBD1 as D (5 bases). Trimming removed 5 bases at V and 2 bases at J, with 9 bases between. Germline V gene data show CDR1 as GTSNPN and CDR2 as SVGIG (reference sequence). CDR3 length: 12 residues. CDR3 protein: CAWDRMNYGYTF. The CDR3 DNA follows: TGTGCCTGGGACAGAATGAACTATGGCTACACCTTC.

The chain links TRBV7-2 to TRBJ2-3; D possibly corresponds to TRBD2 (6 bases). The CDR3 runs 14 residues. V was shortened by 3 bases and J by 2 bases, with 9 bases between the two germline ends. Germline loops: CDR1 SGHTA, CDR2 FQGNSA. DNA of the CDR3: TGTGCCAGCAGCTTTAGCGGAACCACAGATACGCAGTATTTT. Its protein product is CASSFSGTTDTQYF.

CDR3 sequence reads: CASSFRDRGRSTGELFF. In nucleotides, the CDR3 is TGTGCCAGTAGTTTTCGGGACAGGGGGCGCAGCACCGGGGAGCTGTTTTTT. The chain joins TRBV19 to TRBJ2-2; TRBD1 agrees at 12 bases. Trimming took 5 bases from V and 4 from J; bases not matched to a gene: 8. CDR3 length: 17 residues. Germline values: CDR1 LNHDA, CDR2 SQIVND (reference sequence).

J is TRBJ1-3 and V is TRBV12-5; D is perhaps TRBD1 (6 bases). The CDR3 runs to 15 residues. V lost 6 bases and J lost 4, with 16 bases in between. From germline, CDR1 is LGHNT and CDR2 FRNRAP. Here the CDR3 DNA reads TGTGCTAGTGGAGATGGACAGCATGGGGGAAACACCATATATTTT. Translating gives CASGDGQHGGNTIYF.

The V call is TRBV7-3, the J call TRBJ1-5; D remains ambiguous. V dropped 2 bases and J dropped 5 bases, with 10 bases sitting between them. This CDR3 is 14 amino acids long. From germline, CDR1 is SGHTA and CDR2 FQGTGA. CDR3 bases: TGTGCCAGCAGCTTAGTTTGGGATGATCAGCCCCAGCATTTT. It translates to CASSLVWDDQPQHF.

V gene TRBV21-1 combines with J gene TRBJ1-2; the listed D gene, TRBD1, was not tested against the DNA. TRBV21-1 is marked as a pseudogene. CDR3 length equals 14 residues. CDR3 in DNA: TGTGCCAGCAGCGTCGGACAGGGTGGTTATGGCTACACCTTC. Residues: CASSVGQGGYGYTF.

The V and J genes are TRBV5-1 and TRBJ2-3; TRBD1 is a possible D gene (6 bases). The CDR3 is 15 residues long. The V gene's germline CDR1 is SGHRS and CDR2 YFSETQ. V lost 0 bases, J lost 4 bases, and 12 bases lay in between. CDR3: CASSLVGRGPDTQYF. The CDR3 DNA follows: TGCGCCAGCAGCTTGGTAGGCAGGGGCCCAGATACGCAGTATTTT.

The rearrangement joins TRBV5-1 to TRBJ2-5, with D tentatively TRBD1 (6 bases). The CDR3 covers 16 residues. The V end was cut by 0 bases, the J end by 4 bases, with 16 bases between. CDR1 and CDR2 from the germline V gene are SGHRS and YFSETQ. This CDR3 is CASSLVPGHSSETQYF. CDR3 bases: TGCGCCAGCAGCTTGGTACCGGGACACTCATCAGAGACCCAGTACTTC.

The chain has TRBV7-9 and TRBJ2-3, with TRBD1 matching over 7 bases. Germline V gene lookup returns CDR1 SEHNR and CDR2 FQNEAQ (reference sequence). With V trimmed by 3 bases and J by 4 bases, 4 bases remained unmatched. This CDR3 is built from 14 residues. CDR3 DNA: TGTGCCAGCAGCTTTTCAGGGGGAGCAGATACGCAGTATTTT. It translates to CASSFSGGADTQYF.

This clone appeared once. The rearrangement links TRBV7-2 to TRBJ1-4, with 7 bases matching TRBD1. The CDR3 is made up of 14 amino acids. The V and J ends lost 4 bases and 8 bases, in that order; junction bases with no gene match: 7. Germline loops: CDR1 SGHTA, CDR2 FQGNSA. CDR3 region: CASSSRQGAEKLFF. The DNA of the CDR3 is TGTGCCAGCAGCTCTCGACAGGGAGCGGAAAAACTGTTTTTT.

CDR3 in amino acids: CASSLTPTAYNEQFF. CDR3 sequence (DNA): TGTGCCAGCAGCTTAACCCCGACAGCCTACAATGAGCAGTTCTTC. V and J are TRBV7-3 and TRBJ2-1, with D maybe TRBD1 (5 bases). Germline lookup yields CDR1 SGHTA and CDR2 FQGTGA. The CDR3 consists of 15 residues. V was trimmed by 0 bases and J by 2 bases, leaving 8 bases between them.

The chain couples TRBV5-1 to TRBJ2-7; D not resolved. Looked up from germline, CDR1 is SGHRS and CDR2 is YFSETQ. The CDR3 spans 13 residues. The V and J ends lost 0 bases and 4 bases respectively, with 8 bases between them. The CDR3 is CASSLGLKYEQYF. As DNA, the CDR3 is TGCGCCAGCAGCTTGGGACTCAAGTACGAGCAGTACTTC.